The next 10 T cell receptor beta chains were all read from a single sample in a study of T cells in Graves' hyperthyroidism and ophthalmopathy. Regions amplified from RNA transcripts were the TCR beta CDR3 regions. The study used the HTBI primer set for a first-round RT-PCR of the TCR CDR3. One entry per CDR3 protein results from TCRdb running MiXCR on the multiplex PCR reads. The sample lists about 770,000 distinct CDR3 sequences, over 15% occurring once. The sequenced sample consisted of blood. Receptors were obtained from a woman aged 45-60 years with Graves' hyperthyroidism that later progressed to Graves' ophthalmopathy.

V and J are TRBV4-2 and TRBJ2-3; 10 bases fit TRBD2. V lost 1 base to trimming and J lost 2 bases; unmatched junction nucleotides: 6. Looked up from germline, CDR1 is LGHNA and CDR2 is YNFKEQ. The CDR3 has 17 residues. CDR3 coding DNA: TGTGCCAGCAGCCAAGTTCCAGCGGGGGGGCCCACAGATACGCAGTATTTT. Amino acid sequence: CASSQVPAGGPTDTQYF.

The CDR3 protein is CASSQDSRTDTQYF. Here the CDR3 DNA reads TGCGCCAGCAGCCAAGATTCACGCACAGATACGCAGTATTTT. The gene calls are TRBV4-1 and TRBJ2-3, with D hard to call. This CDR3 has 14 amino acids. V gave up 0 bases and J gave up 1 base, with 5 bases separating them. Germline assignment: CDR1 MGHRA and CDR2 YSYEKL.

This clonotype has only a few counts. The chain recombines TRBV6-1 with TRBJ2-5; 7 bases fit TRBD1. The CDR3 is 12 amino acids. After removal of 6 bases from V and 5 bases from J, the junction contained 3 bases not matched to a gene. CDR1 and CDR2 (germline): MNHNS, SASEGT. CDR3 DNA: TGTGCCAGCAGACAGGGGTTGGAGACCCAGTACTTC. This sequence encodes CASRQGLETQYF.

Ten or more counts support this clonotype. V and J are TRBV20-1 and TRBJ2-7, with a tentative D call TRBD2 (6 bases). The V end lost 5 bases, the J end lost 0 bases, and 14 bases lay between the germline ends. The CDR3 is 14 amino acids. Germline V CDR1 and CDR2: DFQATT, SNEGSKA (reference sequence). The CDR3, as DNA: TGCAGTGCTCTGGCGGGGCGGGGCTCCTACGAGCAGTACTTC. The encoded protein is CSALAGRGSYEQYF.

This clonotype was seen many times. The chain uses TRBV5-1 and TRBJ2-2; D unclear. The V and J ends lost 0 bases and 3 bases respectively, with 9 bases between them. CDR3 length: 15 residues. Germline CDR1 and CDR2: SGHRS and YFSETQ. CDR3: CASSLAQSYTGELFF. CDR3 DNA sequence: TGCGCCAGCAGCTTGGCGCAATCCTACACCGGGGAGCTGTTTTTT.

This clonotype appeared many times. The rearrangement links TRBV7-9 to TRBJ2-7; D gene uncertain. The CDR3 has 18 residues. Germline assignment: CDR1 SEHNR and CDR2 FQNEAQ (reference sequence). With 0 bases removed from V and 0 bases from J, the gap between germline ends came to 18 bases. DNA for the CDR3: TGTGCCAGCAGCTTAGCTGACTTCCAACGGTCGAGCTCCTACGAGCAGTACTTC. This translates into CASSLADFQRSSSYEQYF.

At least ten counts were recorded for this clonotype. The rearrangement links TRBV20-1 to TRBJ2-5; TRBD2 matches 10 bases. This CDR3 is built from 17 residues. V trimming: 0 bases; J trimming: 2 bases; junction bases outside the gene matches: 9. CDR1 DFQATT and CDR2 SNEGSKA come from the germline V gene (reference sequence). CDR3 region: CSARDPWTSGQQETQYF. As DNA, the CDR3 is TGCAGTGCTAGAGATCCCTGGACTAGCGGACAGCAAGAGACCCAGTACTTC.

This clonotype was found many times. The chain employs TRBV30 and TRBJ2-2; 12 nucleotides line up with TRBD1. Trimming removed 3 bases from V and 7 bases from J; junction bases left unmatched: 6. This CDR3 is built from 15 residues. The germline V gene has CDR1 GTSNPN and CDR2 SVGIG (reference sequence). CDR3 nucleotide sequence: TGTGCCTGGAGCATGGGACAGGGGGCGGTCGGGGAGCTGTTTTTT. This codes for CAWSMGQGAVGELFF.

This clonotype came up many times. The chain joins TRBV3-1 to TRBJ1-2; D is uncertain. V lost 3 bases, J lost 4 bases, and 9 bases lay in between. The germline gives CDR1 LGHDT, CDR2 YNNKEL (reference sequence). The CDR3 sequence is 13 residues long. CDR3 sequence: CASSHRNAYGYTF. DNA for the CDR3: TGTGCCAGCAGCCACCGAAACGCCTATGGCTACACCTTC. The full variable domain, its missing parts supplied by reference TRBV3-1 and TRBJ1-2, is DTAVSQTPKYLVTQMGNDKSIKCEQNLGHDTMYWYKQDSKKFLKIMFSYNNKELIINETVPNRFSPKSPDKAHLNLHINSLELGDSAVYFCASSHRNAYGYTFGSGTRLTVV.

This clonotype showed up just a few times. The chain carries TRBV20-1 and TRBJ1-6, with TRBD1 matching over 9 bases. Germline lookup yields CDR1 DFQATT and CDR2 SNEGSKA (reference sequence). CDR3 length equals 16 residues. The V segment lost 3 bases and the J segment 9 bases; nucleotides outside the gene matches: 12. This CDR3 is CSASRGRDRAGSPLHF. The CDR3 DNA is TGCAGTGCTAGTCGGGGCCGGGACAGGGCCGGTTCACCCCTCCACTTT.